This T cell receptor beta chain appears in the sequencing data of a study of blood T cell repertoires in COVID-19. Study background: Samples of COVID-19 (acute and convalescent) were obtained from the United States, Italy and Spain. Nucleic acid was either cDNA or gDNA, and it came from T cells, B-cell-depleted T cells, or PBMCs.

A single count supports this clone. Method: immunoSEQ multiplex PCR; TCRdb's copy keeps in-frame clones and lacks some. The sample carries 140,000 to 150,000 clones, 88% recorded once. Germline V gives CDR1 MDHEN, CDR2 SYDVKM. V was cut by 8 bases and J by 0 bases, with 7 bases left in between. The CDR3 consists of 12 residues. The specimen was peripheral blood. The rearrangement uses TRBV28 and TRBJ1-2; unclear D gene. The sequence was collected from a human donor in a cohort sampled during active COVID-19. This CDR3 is CASSLSNYGYTF. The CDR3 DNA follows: TGTGCCAGCTCGTTATCTAACTATGGCTACACCTTC.